Here is one T cell receptor beta chain with its context. Antigen: not known. The donors, nominally healthy at sampling, likely had unrecorded immune exposures. This entry belongs to a study of cytomegalovirus exposure and HLA in healthy donors. Study-wide points: Reportedly, fewer N-insertions than the approximately 610-donor mean appeared in an Asian-associated ancestry cluster in a later analysis.

Vbeta (60) and Jbeta (13) primers were used in the PCR. Profiling relied on immunoSEQ multiplex PCR, and the TCRdb table lists in-frame clones only, not all of them. The sample has 130,000 to 150,000 clones; around 79% are singletons. Sequencing used PBMCs. This receptor was identified in a female donor in good health and CMV-seronegative.

The CDR3 nucleotides are TGTGCCAGCAGTGAAGCCCTTCGGCTAGAGGAGACCCAGTACTTC. This encodes CASSEALRLEETQYF. This chain connects TRBV6-1 to TRBJ2-5; D is unclear. Germline lookup yields CDR1 MNHNS and CDR2 SASEGT. Trimming stripped 0 bases from V and 5 bases from J, with 13 bases between. This CDR3 region has 15 residues.